This TCR beta chain was captured by sequencing in a study of regulatory T cells in long-lasting Graves disease. The junction had 9 bases not matched to a gene; V was cut back by 4 bases and J by 3 bases. Germline CDR1 MDHEN, CDR2 SYDVKM. The CDR3 runs to 16 residues. This clonotype was detected ten times or more. Construction of TCR beta libraries relied on iRepertoire HTBI primers and on Arm-PCR targeting CDR3 regions. Each CDR3 protein gets one entry after TCRdb re-called the multiplex PCR reads with MiXCR. The top ten hold roughly an eighth of the sample, which has around 400,000 distinct CDR3 sequences, 21% seen once. Regarding time point: persistent/refractory GD, antithyroid drugs over 5 years with positive TRAb. Extracted RNA from PBMCs served as the source of the TCR library. Patients met American Thyroid Association criteria for Graves' disease.

The clonotype was recovered from a female donor with Graves disease. Sequences were derived from peripheral blood mononuclear cells (PBMCs), sampled when the disease was refractory, from a patient treated with antithyroid drugs. The chain combines TRBV28 with TRBJ2-7; TRBD2 aligns across 10 bases. The CDR3 is CASSSLLAGENYEQYF. As DNA, the CDR3 is TGTGCCAGCAGTTCCCTCCTAGCGGGAGAAAACTACGAGCAGTACTTC.